The 19 T cell receptor beta chains given below trace back to one sample, sequenced in a study of blood T cell repertoires in COVID-19. Method: immunoSEQ multiplex PCR; TCRdb's copy keeps in-frame clones and lacks some. The sample carries some 150,000 clones, around nine tenths recorded once. Specimen: peripheral blood. The receptors stem from a human donor in a cohort sampled during active COVID-19.

The rearrangement uses TRBV5-6 and TRBJ1-2, with a possible D match to TRBD1 (5 bases). The V and J ends lost 0 bases and 8 bases respectively, with 11 bases between them. The CDR3 runs to 13 residues. Per the germline V gene, CDR1 is SGHDT and CDR2 is YYEEEE. CDR3: CASSLGRVGGYTF. In DNA, the CDR3 is TGTGCCAGCAGCTTGGGCAGGGTCGGGGGCTACACCTTC.

The CDR3 DNA sequence: TGTGCCAGCAGTTATTCCCAGGGAGGTACTGAAGCTTTCTTT. It encodes CASSYSQGGTEAFF. The chain joins TRBV6-6 to TRBJ1-1; possibly TRBD1 for D (5 bases). Looked up from germline, CDR1 is MNHNY and CDR2 is SVGAGI (reference sequence). This CDR3 contains 14 residues. Trimming took 3 bases from V and 5 from J, leaving 13 bases between them.

This chain uses TRBV4-1 with TRBJ2-3; D gene uncertain. Per germline, CDR1 MGHRA and CDR2 YSYEKL. The CDR3 runs to 15 residues. Trimming stripped 2 bases from V and 1 base from J, with 10 bases between. CDR3 residues: CASSQLLAGTDTQYF. The CDR3 nucleotides read TGCGCCAGCAGCCAACTCCTTGCAGGCACAGATACGCAGTATTTT.

This rearrangement joins TRBV6-2 or TRBV6-3 to TRBJ2-2, with TRBD2 matching over 7 bases. The V gene's germline CDR1 is MNHEY and CDR2 SVGEGT. V trimming: 5 bases; J trimming: 9 bases; junction bases outside the gene matches: 6. This CDR3 region has 13 residues. Written as DNA, the CDR3 is TGTGCCAGCAGTAGACTCGGGGGGAGGGAGCTGTTTTTT. Translation: CASSRLGGRELFF.

This rearrangement joins TRBV6-6 to TRBJ1-1; 7 positions agree with TRBD1. Germline-derived CDR1 and CDR2 are MNHNY and SVGAGI (reference sequence). This CDR3 comprises 14 residues. Trimming at V came to 6 bases and at J to 11 bases, leaving 15 bases not matched to a gene. The CDR3 spells CASSTGTVLSRAFF. The CDR3 DNA reads as TGTGCCAGCAGCACCGGGACAGTCCTTAGCAGGGCTTTCTTT.

The rearrangement joins TRBV5-4 to TRBJ2-3; tentatively, D is TRBD1 (5 bases). This CDR3 contains 13 residues. With 4 bases removed from V and 3 bases from J, the gap between germline ends came to 9 bases. The germline V gene encodes CDR1 SGHNT and CDR2 YYREEE (reference sequence). The CDR3 loop reads CASSLGATDTQYF. CDR3 in DNA: TGTGCCAGCAGCCTTGGGGCGACAGATACGCAGTATTTT.

The CDR3 DNA sequence: TGTGCCAGTAGTTCCAAGGTGGGCGAGCAGTTCTTC. Translation: CASSSKVGEQFF. The chain uses TRBV19 and TRBJ2-1; D ambiguous. CDR1 and CDR2 from the germline V gene are LNHDA and SQIVND (reference sequence). The V gene lost 5 bases and the J gene lost 10 bases, with 12 bases spanning the gap. This CDR3 contains 12 residues.

This chain links TRBV7-9 with TRBJ2-3; D gene unclear. V gave up 5 bases and J gave up 2 bases, with 5 bases separating them. Germline V CDR1 and CDR2: SEHNR, FQNEAQ (reference sequence). The CDR3 runs 12 residues. The CDR3 here is CASSRVTDTQYF. The CDR3 region has the DNA TGTGCCAGCAGCAGAGTCACAGATACGCAGTATTTT. Together with reference TRBV7-9 and TRBJ2-3, the CDR3 gives the full variable domain: DTGVSQNPRHKITKRGQNVTFRCDPISEHNRLYWYRQTLGQGPEFLTYFQNEAQLEKSRLLSDRFSAERPKGSFSTLEIQRTEQGDSAMYLCASSRVTDTQYFGPGTRLTVL.

In this sample, this clone turned up a few times. The rearrangement joins TRBV10-2 to TRBJ2-7; 15 positions match TRBD2. Germline CDR1 WSHSY, CDR2 SAAADI. There are 16 residues in the CDR3. The junction had 4 bases not matched to a gene; V was cut back by 6 bases and J by 1 base. The DNA for the CDR3 is TGCGCCAGCAGAGCCGGGACTAGCGGGGGGTCCTACGAGCAGTACTTC. It encodes CASRAGTSGGSYEQYF.

In the case of this clone: The sample holds other DNA sequences that translate to the same CDR3. The chain uses TRBV9 and TRBJ2-3; TRBD2 aligns across 8 bases. CDR1 and CDR2 from the germline V gene are SGDLS and YYNGEE. The CDR3 contains 15 residues. V was pared by 1 base and J by 4 bases, with 5 bases of the junction left unmatched. The CDR3 here is CASSVSGGGADTQYF. Here the CDR3 DNA reads TGTGCCAGCAGCGTAAGCGGGGGAGGGGCAGATACGCAGTATTTT.

The chain is built from TRBV7-3 and TRBJ2-3; no clear D gene. Trimming left V 5 bases short and J 5 bases short, with 11 bases between. Germline V gene data show CDR1 as SGHTA and CDR2 as FQGTGA. This CDR3 is 13 amino acids long. Here the CDR3 reads CASSPTSEDTQYF. Written as DNA, the CDR3 is TGTGCCAGCAGCCCCACCAGTGAAGATACGCAGTATTTT.

This clone was counted between two and nine times. The chain carries TRBV3-1 (or the pseudogene TRBV3-2) and TRBJ1-6; 7 bases match TRBD1. V lost 4 bases, J lost 10 bases, and 7 bases stayed unmatched. The CDR3 has 14 amino acids. From germline, CDR1 is LGHDT and CDR2 YNNKEL (reference sequence). CDR3 residues: CASSPGGERSPLHF. The DNA of the CDR3 is TGTGCCAGCAGCCCAGGGGGTGAGCGATCACCCCTCCACTTT.

This clone has just a few counts. The genes are TRBV4-1 and TRBJ1-5; TRBD1 matches 9 bases. V was clipped by 1 base and J by 5 bases; unmatched bases: 9. From germline, CDR1 is MGHRA and CDR2 YSYEKL. The CDR3 sequence is 17 residues long. CDR3 amino acids: CASSQAPQGAGDQPQHF. The CDR3 DNA follows: TGCGCCAGCAGCCAAGCCCCACAGGGGGCCGGGGATCAGCCCCAGCATTTT.

The chain links TRBV5-1 to TRBJ2-1; TRBD2 aligns across 9 bases. The CDR3 has 15 amino acids. J gave up 5 bases and V 2 bases, and 5 bases lay outside the gene matches. The germline V gene encodes CDR1 SGHRS and CDR2 YFSETQ. CDR3 amino acids: CASSLGSGGHNEQFF. Here the CDR3 DNA reads TGCGCCAGCAGCTTAGGTAGCGGGGGCCACAATGAGCAGTTCTTC.

The rearrangement uses TRBV6-1 and TRBJ2-7; D call uncertain. V lost 2 bases, J lost 0 bases, and 5 bases lay in between. CDR3 size: 13 residues. Germline V gives CDR1 MNHNS, CDR2 SASEGT. The CDR3 DNA reads TGTGCCAGCAGTGAAACAGACTCCTACGAGCAGTACTTC. It translates to CASSETDSYEQYF.

The genes are TRBV6-5 and TRBJ1-4, with D perhaps matching TRBD1 (6 bases). The V end lost 6 bases, the J end lost 10 bases, and 9 bases lay between the germline ends. The CDR3 extends over 11 amino acids. Germline CDR1 MNHEY, CDR2 SVGAGI. CDR3 in DNA: TGTGCCAGCAGCCAGGGGTCAAAACTGTTTTTT. Encoded protein: CASSQGSKLFF.

V usage is TRBV5-1 and J usage is TRBJ2-3; TRBD1 is a possible D gene (6 bases). This CDR3 has 14 residues. V lost 1 base and J 5 bases, leaving 11 bases between the germline ends. Germline V CDR1 and CDR2: SGHRS, YFSETQ. CDR3 sequence reads: CASSLQTGEDTQYF. CDR3 nucleotide sequence: TGCGCCAGCAGCTTGCAGACAGGCGAAGATACGCAGTATTTT.

The chain carries TRBV7-3 and TRBJ2-7; 7 bases match TRBD2. This CDR3 contains 16 residues. Germline values: CDR1 SGHTA, CDR2 FQGTGA. The trim removed 5 bases at V and 3 bases at J, leaving 13 bases unmatched. The CDR3 sequence is CASSQKTPGTNYEQYF. The CDR3 DNA follows: TGTGCCAGCAGCCAAAAAACACCCGGGACTAACTACGAGCAGTACTTC.

The J gene is TRBJ2-7, the V gene TRBV3-1 (or the pseudogene TRBV3-2); TRBD2 agrees at 8 bases. V trimming: 3 bases; J trimming: 6 bases; junction bases outside the gene matches: 10. Germline assignment: CDR1 LGHDT and CDR2 YNNKEL (reference sequence). The CDR3 length is 15 residues. Here the CDR3 reads CASSQANGGALEQYF. CDR3 sequence (DNA): TGTGCCAGCAGCCAGGCGAACGGGGGGGCCCTCGAGCAGTACTTC.